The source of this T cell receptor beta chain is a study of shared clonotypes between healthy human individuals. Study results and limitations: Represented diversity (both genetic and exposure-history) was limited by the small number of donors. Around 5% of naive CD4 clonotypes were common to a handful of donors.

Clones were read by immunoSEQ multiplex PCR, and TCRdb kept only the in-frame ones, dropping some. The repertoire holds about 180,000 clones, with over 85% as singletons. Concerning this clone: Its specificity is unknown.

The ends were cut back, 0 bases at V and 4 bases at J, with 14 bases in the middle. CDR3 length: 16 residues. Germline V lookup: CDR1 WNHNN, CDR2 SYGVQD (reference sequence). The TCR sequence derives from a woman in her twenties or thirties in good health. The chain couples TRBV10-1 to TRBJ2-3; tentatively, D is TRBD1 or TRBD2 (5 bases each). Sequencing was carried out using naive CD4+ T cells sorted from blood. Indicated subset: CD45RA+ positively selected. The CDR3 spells CASSESKGWRADTQYF. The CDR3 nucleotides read TGCGCCAGCAGTGAGTCGAAGGGGTGGCGGGCAGATACGCAGTATTTT.